The next 12 T cell receptor beta chains were all read from a single sample in a study of glioma-infiltrating T cells (dated by TCRdb to about 2016). These reads were obtained on an Illumina MiSeq. TCR alpha and beta CDR3 regions were amplified with the iRepertoire nested amplicon-rescue multiplex PCR (arm-PCR) platform from RNA. TCRdb applied fastp at Q25 and MiXCR to the public reads, then kept only in-frame beta chains. Entries that share a CDR3 protein sequence are merged under the most common genes and DNA. The sample table contains about 93,000 distinct CDR3 sequences; only one count was recorded for 40% of them. The ten largest clones represent more than 30% of the sample. Sequencing was performed on glioma tissue, nonneoplastic brain tissue, or PBMCs (not recorded which). These receptor sequences come from a human donor with low-grade glioma or glioblastoma, undergoing nonglioma brain surgery, or in good health (not recorded which).

This clonotype showed up many times. CDR3 bases: TGTGCCAGCAGTTCAGTGAATGGGACAGTCGGCTACGAGCAGTACTTC. Its translation: CASSSVNGTVGYEQYF. The chain couples TRBV12-3 or TRBV12-4 to TRBJ2-7; TRBD1 aligns across 7 bases. With 4 bases clipped from V and 3 bases from J, the junction kept 12 bases outside the gene matches. CDR3 length equals 16 residues.

The genes are TRBV3-1 and TRBJ1-2; D might be TRBD1 (5 bases). Trimming pared 5 bases from V and 9 bases from J, leaving 16 bases between. The CDR3 sequence is 13 residues long. Germline values: CDR1 LGHDT, CDR2 YNNKEL (reference sequence). The chain's CDR3 is CASSDDRSGSYTF. CDR3 nucleotides: TGTGCCAGCAGCGATGACAGATCAGGTAGCTACACCTTC.

This clonotype was observed many times. V usage is TRBV20-1 and J usage is TRBJ1-2, with TRBD1 matching 8 bases. The CDR3 runs 13 residues. Germline values: CDR1 DFQATT, CDR2 SNEGSKA (reference sequence). J gave up 5 bases and V 3 bases, and 5 bases lay outside the gene matches. The CDR3: CSASPTGDYGYTF. CDR3 in DNA: TGCAGTGCTAGCCCGACAGGGGATTATGGCTACACCTTC.

This clonotype was seen ten or more times. The chain recombines TRBV20-1 with TRBJ1-2, with 7 bases fitting TRBD1. The V segment lost 4 bases and the J segment 2 bases; nucleotides outside the gene matches: 4. Germline V gene sequence: CDR1 DFQATT, CDR2 SNEGSKA (reference sequence). CDR3 length: 13 residues. Written as DNA, the CDR3 is TGCAGTGCTACGGGACAGACAAACTATGGCTACACCTTC. This codes for CSATGQTNYGYTF.

This clonotype was counted at least ten times. The gene calls are TRBV5-1 and TRBJ1-1, with D unclear. CDR3 length: 15 residues. Between the trimmed V and J ends, which lost 2 bases and 2 bases, there was a span of 13 bases. Germline-derived CDR1 and CDR2 are SGHRS and YFSETQ. CDR3 bases: TGCGCCAGCAGCTTTCTCGCAGACCATAACACTGAAGCTTTCTTT. It translates to CASSFLADHNTEAFF. The full variable domain, with the rest looked up from reference TRBV5-1 and TRBJ1-1, is KAGVTQTPRYLIKTRGQQVTLSCSPISGHRSVSWYQQTPGQGLQFLFEYFSETQRNKGNFPGRFSGRQFSNSRSEMNVSTLELGDSALYLCASSFLADHNTEAFFGQGTRLTVV.

Many counts were recorded for this clonotype. The gene calls are TRBV3-1 and TRBJ2-2, with 10 bases lining up with TRBD2. Germline loops: CDR1 LGHDT, CDR2 YNNKEL (reference sequence). The CDR3 runs to 16 residues. The ends lost 1 base at V and 2 bases at J; junction bases unmatched: 1. The CDR3 here is CASSQVAGGNTGELFF. In DNA form, the CDR3 reads TGTGCCAGCAGCCAAGTAGCGGGGGGAAACACCGGGGAGCTGTTTTTT.

The chain combines TRBV6-2 or TRBV6-3 with TRBJ1-1; possibly TRBD1 for D (5 bases). Trimming shortened V by 6 bases and J by 10 bases, and 21 bases separated the two germline ends. Per the germline V gene, CDR1 is MNHEY and CDR2 is SVGEGT. CDR3 length: 14 amino acids. The DNA of the CDR3 is TGTGCCAGCAGAGCAGGGTTTTCAAACGCTGGAGCTTTCTTT. Translated, it gives CASRAGFSNAGAFF.

In this sample, this clonotype turned up many times. This chain's CDR3 is CASSRDRRAYEQYF. CDR3 sequence (DNA): TGTGCCAGCAGCCGTGACAGGCGCGCCTACGAGCAGTACTTC. The chain employs TRBV7-2 and TRBJ2-7, with a weak D call TRBD1 (6 bases). Germline loops: CDR1 SGHTA, CDR2 FQGNSA. Trimming took 5 bases from V and 2 from J, leaving 13 bases between them. The CDR3 extends over 14 amino acids.

J is TRBJ2-1 and V is TRBV3-1, with D uncertain. The germline V gene has CDR1 LGHDT and CDR2 YNNKEL (reference sequence). V was trimmed by 0 bases and J by 8 bases, leaving 14 bases between them. The CDR3 contains 15 residues. The CDR3 DNA reads TGTGCCAGCAGCCAAGATCCCGAGGAACTTTATGAGCAGTTCTTC. Translating it yields CASSQDPEELYEQFF.

This clonotype came up a few times. A much larger clone sits a single nucleotide away, making a read error possible. The J gene is TRBJ2-7, the V gene TRBV14; D assignment may be TRBD1 or TRBD2 (5 bases each). The length of the CDR3 is 15 residues. The V gene's germline CDR1 is SGHDN and CDR2 FVKESK. This CDR3 reads CASGQAGTVSREQYF. The CDR3 DNA reads TGTGCCAGCGGCCAAGCCGGGACGGTATCTCGGGAGCAGTACTTC.

This clonotype was recorded a few times. A read error is possible here, since a much larger clone lies one base away. The rearrangement links TRBV20-1 to TRBJ2-3; D call uncertain. The CDR3 has 13 residues. The V end was cut by 8 bases, the J end by 0 bases, with 12 bases between. Germline-derived CDR1 and CDR2 are DFQATT and SNEGSKA (reference sequence). The CDR3 loop reads CSLKGTSTDTQYF. CDR3 DNA sequence: TGCAGTTTGAAGGGAACTAGCACAGATACGCAGTATTTT.

A word on this clonotype: The junction departs from the called germline gene at one end, perhaps through a read error. The CDR3 DNA reads as TGTGACAGCGGACCCCTTAGCGGGGGGGACACAGATACGCAGTATTTT. Translated, it gives CDSGPLSGGDTDTQYF. The J gene is TRBJ2-3, the V gene TRBV6-2 or TRBV6-3; 11 bases agree with TRBD2. This CDR3 comprises 16 residues. CDR1 and CDR2 from the germline V gene are MNHEY and SVGEGT.